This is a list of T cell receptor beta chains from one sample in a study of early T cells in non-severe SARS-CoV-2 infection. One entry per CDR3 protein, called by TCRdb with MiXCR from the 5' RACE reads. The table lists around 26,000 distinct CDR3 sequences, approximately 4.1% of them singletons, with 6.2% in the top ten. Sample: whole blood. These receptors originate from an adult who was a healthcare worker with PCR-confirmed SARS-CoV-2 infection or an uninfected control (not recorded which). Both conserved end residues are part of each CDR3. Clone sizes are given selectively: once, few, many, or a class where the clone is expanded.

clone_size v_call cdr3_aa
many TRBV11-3 CASSLGQGSNEQYF
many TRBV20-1 CSAEAPNEKLFF
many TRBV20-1 CSARHPRENSPLHF
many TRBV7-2 CASSRSLAGGDNEQFF
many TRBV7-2 CASSLVKGAGELFF
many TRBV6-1 CASSGAPDPGGTYEQYF
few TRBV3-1 CASSQDRGNVGETQYF
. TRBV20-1 CSASTPGTSGKETQYF
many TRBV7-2 CASSLYGQGGDEQFF
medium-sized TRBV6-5 CASLTRVTFGANVLTF
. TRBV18 CASSPGQGNTEAFF
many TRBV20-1 CSATSWGTGEQFF
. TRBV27 CDSSLSHSATDTQYF
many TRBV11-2 CASSLASGRVYNEQFF
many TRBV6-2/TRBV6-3 CASNHSPLAPSYNEQFF
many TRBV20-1 CSARKTPGLAGGTYNEQFF